Listed below are T cell receptor beta chains from one sample, sequenced in a study of Ad26.COV2.S vaccination and SARS-CoV-2 variants. TCRdb's table, derived via immunoSEQ multiplex PCR, lists solely in-frame clones and lacks some. The table has 380,000 or so clones, 85% to 90% seen once. The material was peripheral blood, obtained in a trial of Ad26.COV2.S vaccine versus placebo. These receptors originate from a person aged 18-60 years who received the Ad26.COV2.S COVID-19 vaccine or a placebo. Each CDR3 is given with its conserved first and last residue. Fields, in order: D gene, J gene, V gene, clone size, CDR3 DNA, CDR3 protein. A D gene is named only where the DNA matches it firmly. Size tells how often a clone was seen (once, few, many) or the class of an expanded clone, and some rows leave it out.

d_gene: TRBD2
j_gene: TRBJ2-3
v_gene: TRBV2
abundance: once
CDR3nt: TGTGCCAGCAGTGATGAGGTACTAGCGGGGGGCACAGATACGCAGTATTTT
CDR3aa: CASSDEVLAGGTDTQYF

d_gene: -
j_gene: TRBJ1-1
v_gene: TRBV18
abundance: -
CDR3nt: TGTGCCAGCGTAAGAAGAGAGAACACTGAAGCTTTCTTT
CDR3aa: CASVRRENTEAFF

d_gene: TRBD2
j_gene: TRBJ2-1
v_gene: TRBV5-1
abundance: -
CDR3nt: TGCGCCAGCAGCATAGGACTAGCGGGAGGGCCGAGCTCCTACAATGAGCAGTTCTTC
CDR3aa: CASSIGLAGGPSSYNEQFF

d_gene: -
j_gene: TRBJ2-5
v_gene: TRBV7-9
abundance: -
CDR3nt: TGTGCCAGCAGCTTACTAAGGACGGGAGTGGAGGGAGAGACCCAGTACTTC
CDR3aa: CASSLLRTGVEGETQYF

d_gene: -
j_gene: TRBJ2-2
v_gene: TRBV11-2
abundance: few
CDR3nt: TGTGCCAGTGGCCTAACGAACACCGGGGAGCTGTTTTTT
CDR3aa: CASGLTNTGELFF

d_gene: -
j_gene: TRBJ2-2
v_gene: TRBV7-8
abundance: -
CDR3nt: TGTGCCAGCAGCTTAGATCGCGTCGGGGAGCTGTTTTTT
CDR3aa: CASSLDRVGELFF

d_gene: -
j_gene: TRBJ1-4
v_gene: TRBV5-5
abundance: -
CDR3nt: TGTGCCAGCAGCGGGTCAGTACTGGTGGGCGAAAAACTGTTTTTT
CDR3aa: CASSGSVLVGEKLFF

d_gene: -
j_gene: TRBJ2-3
v_gene: TRBV28
abundance: -
CDR3nt: TGTGCCAGCAGCCGTTGGGGGGATTTTGCAGATACGCAGTATTTT
CDR3aa: CASSRWGDFADTQYF

d_gene: -
j_gene: TRBJ1-6
v_gene: TRBV4-3
abundance: once
CDR3nt: TGCGCCAGCAGCCAAGGGTCAGGGGCTAAAAATAATTCACCCCTCCACTTT
CDR3aa: CASSQGSGAKNNSPLHF

d_gene: -
j_gene: TRBJ2-1
v_gene: TRBV29-1
abundance: -
CDR3nt: TGCAGCGTTGAAGTCGCGCTTGGGGGGTCCTACAATGAGCAGTTCTTC
CDR3aa: CSVEVALGGSYNEQFF

d_gene: -
j_gene: TRBJ1-2
v_gene: TRBV6-6
abundance: -
CDR3nt: TGTGCCAGCAGTTACTCCCAGGAGAAGACCACCTTC
CDR3aa: CASSYSQEKTTF

d_gene: TRBD1
j_gene: TRBJ1-4
v_gene: TRBV19
abundance: -
CDR3nt: TGTGCCAGTAGTATAAGTCAGACAGGGCGGAAGGAAAAACTGTTTTTT
CDR3aa: CASSISQTGRKEKLFF

d_gene: -
j_gene: TRBJ1-1
v_gene: TRBV21-1
abundance: -
CDR3nt: TGTGCCAGCAGCAATTCTCCCAGGGACACTGAAGCTTTCTTT
CDR3aa: CASSNSPRDTEAFF